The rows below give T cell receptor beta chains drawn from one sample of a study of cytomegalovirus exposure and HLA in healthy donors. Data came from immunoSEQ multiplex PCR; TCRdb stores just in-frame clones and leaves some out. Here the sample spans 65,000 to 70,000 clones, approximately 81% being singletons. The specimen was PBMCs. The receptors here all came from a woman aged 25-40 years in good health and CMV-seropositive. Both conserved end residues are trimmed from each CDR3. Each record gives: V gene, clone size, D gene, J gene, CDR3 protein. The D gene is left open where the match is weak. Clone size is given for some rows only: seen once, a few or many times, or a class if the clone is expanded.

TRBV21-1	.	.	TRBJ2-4	ASSKEPPYKY
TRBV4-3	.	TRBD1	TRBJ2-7	ASSHWDRGDYEQY
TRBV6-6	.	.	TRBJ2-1	ASRYSEIYNEQF
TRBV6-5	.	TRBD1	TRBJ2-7	ASGDRGSYEQY
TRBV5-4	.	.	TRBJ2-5	ASSPQEQETQY
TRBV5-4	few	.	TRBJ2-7	ASSLGPGEGEQY
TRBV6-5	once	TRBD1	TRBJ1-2	ATTGGAYRL
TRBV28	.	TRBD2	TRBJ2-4	ASSLWEAGNDIQY
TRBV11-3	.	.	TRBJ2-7	ASSLGAGTYEQY
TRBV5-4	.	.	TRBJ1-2	ASSHPTGFGYT
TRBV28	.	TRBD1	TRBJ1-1	ASSLSPGTGGPEAF
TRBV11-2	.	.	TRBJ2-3	ASTSSRGLTDTQY
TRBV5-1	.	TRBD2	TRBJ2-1	ASSQGLAGGYNEQF
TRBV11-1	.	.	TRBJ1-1	ASSPPGTPNTEAF
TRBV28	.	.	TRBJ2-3	ASTSTDTQY
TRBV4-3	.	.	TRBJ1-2	ASSRPAQGRNYGYT
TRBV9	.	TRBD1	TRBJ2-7	ASSPGTGGFEQY
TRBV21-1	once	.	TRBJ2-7	ASSKEGAEAVSYEQY
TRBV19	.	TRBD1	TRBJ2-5	ASKEQGYGETQY
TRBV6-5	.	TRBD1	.	ASSYEGQGYHEQY
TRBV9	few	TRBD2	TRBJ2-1	ASSTGLARDNEQF
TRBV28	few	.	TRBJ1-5	ASSMEGQQPQH
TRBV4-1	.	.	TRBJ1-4	ASSQPGATNEKLF
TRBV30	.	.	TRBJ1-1	AWQTGNTEAF
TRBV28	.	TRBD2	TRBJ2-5	ASWTSLETQY
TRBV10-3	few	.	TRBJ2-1	AISELRGSYNEQF
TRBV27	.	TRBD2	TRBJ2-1	ASSFLAGESSEQF
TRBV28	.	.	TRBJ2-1	ASSLIGYNEQF
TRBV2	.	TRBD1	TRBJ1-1	ASSRDRDKSF
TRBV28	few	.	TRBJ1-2	ASSLLVQNYGYT
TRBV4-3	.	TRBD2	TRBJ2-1	ASSQAPPPASGQYNEQF
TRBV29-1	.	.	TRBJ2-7	SASTSLDTYEQY
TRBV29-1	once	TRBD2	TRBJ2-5	SVGASGQETQY
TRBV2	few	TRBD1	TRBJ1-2	ASSGTGAYGYT
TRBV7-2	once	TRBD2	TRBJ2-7	ASSLGTSGSYSEQY
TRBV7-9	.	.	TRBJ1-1	ASSPQSRGQPEAF
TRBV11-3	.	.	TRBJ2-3	ASSLGSPTDTQY
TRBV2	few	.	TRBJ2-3	ASSEARLEDLKY
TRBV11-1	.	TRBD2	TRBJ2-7	ASSLGGTSGIPYEQY
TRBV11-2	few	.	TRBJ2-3	ASSLDLGVTGTDTQY
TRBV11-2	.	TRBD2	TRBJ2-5	ASSLFVGGSPPRETQY
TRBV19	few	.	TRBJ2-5	ATSPPGETQY
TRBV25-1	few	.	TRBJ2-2	ASGRGTGELF
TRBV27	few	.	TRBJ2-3	ASSLSGGITDTQY
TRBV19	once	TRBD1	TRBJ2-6	ATGSGQGRANVLT
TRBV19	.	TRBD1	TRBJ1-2	ASRPTGTGDFGYT
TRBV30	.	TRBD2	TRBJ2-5	AWSVSSGLQETQY
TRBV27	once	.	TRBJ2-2	ASSLVQWTGELF
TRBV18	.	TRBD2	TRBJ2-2	ASSQKIGRANTGELF
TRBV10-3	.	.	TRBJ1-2	AISEDRSSGYT
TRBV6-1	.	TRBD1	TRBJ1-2	ASSEIGTGGGNT
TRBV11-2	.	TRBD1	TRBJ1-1	ASSQRQGTTEAF
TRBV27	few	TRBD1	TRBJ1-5	ASSFIGGQGEQPQH
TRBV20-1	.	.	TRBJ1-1	SAARQFP
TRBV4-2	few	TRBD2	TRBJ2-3	ASSQGGGEADTQY